This TCR beta chain was documented in a study of cytomegalovirus exposure and HLA in healthy donors. Study context: Earlier findings included 117 million unique TCR beta sequences obtained from 150 million to 200 million T cells. Study conclusions and caveats: TCR beta sequences reportedly predicted the HLA-A and HLA-B alleles of most subjects accurately.

Researchers ran the PCR with 60 Vbeta and 13 Jbeta primers. The assay was immunoSEQ multiplex PCR, and TCRdb's table has in-frame clones only and misses some. The sample has 150,000 to 200,000 clones; roughly 80% are singletons. The V gene lost 5 bases and the J gene lost 3 bases, with 8 bases spanning the gap. The V gene's germline CDR1 is DFQATT and CDR2 SNEGSKA (reference sequence). CDR3 length equals 11 residues. With regard to this clone: Its cognate antigen is unknown.

The receptor's source is a male donor in good health and CMV-seronegative. The sample consisted of PBMCs. The rearrangement joins TRBV20-1 to TRBJ2-7, with D unclear. CDR3 nucleotide sequence: TGCAGTGCTCCCCTCCGCTACGAGCAGTACTTC. Its protein is CSAPLRYEQYF.